This T cell receptor beta chain was found in a study of T-cell reconstitution after alpha-beta-depleted transplantation in children. The CDR3 is 21 residues long. The V end lost 5 bases, the J end lost 5 bases, and 34 bases lay between the germline ends. CDR1 is SGHTA, CDR2 FQGTGA, per germline. TCRbeta library preparation incorporated unique molecular identifiers. TCRdb recomputed calls from the PCR reads with MiXCR, one row per CDR3 protein. Of hundreds of thousands of distinct CDR3 sequences detected, 10% to 15% appear once; the ten largest clones hold approximately 0.8%. This clonotype occurred a few times.

The chain has TRBV7-3 and TRBJ2-1; D perhaps matches TRBD1 (6 bases). This TCR was recovered from a girl between 2 and 10 years old with congenital amegakaryocytic thrombocytopenia, due to receive a stem cell transplant. This material consisted of PBMCs, taken before TCRalphabeta/CD19-depleted stem cell transplant. The chain's CDR3 is CASSLKGEFLGRGGRNNEQFF. Written as DNA, the CDR3 is TGTGCCAGCAGCCTAAAGGGGGAATTTTTGGGCCGGGGTGGGCGCAACAATGAGCAGTTCTTC. Complete variable domain (other parts from reference TRBV7-3 and TRBJ2-1): GAGVSQTPSNKVTEKGKYVELRCDPISGHTALYWYRQSLGQGPEFLIYFQGTGAADDSGLPNDRFFAVRPEGSVSTLKIQRTERGDSAVYLCASSLKGEFLGRGGRNNEQFFGPGTRLTVL.